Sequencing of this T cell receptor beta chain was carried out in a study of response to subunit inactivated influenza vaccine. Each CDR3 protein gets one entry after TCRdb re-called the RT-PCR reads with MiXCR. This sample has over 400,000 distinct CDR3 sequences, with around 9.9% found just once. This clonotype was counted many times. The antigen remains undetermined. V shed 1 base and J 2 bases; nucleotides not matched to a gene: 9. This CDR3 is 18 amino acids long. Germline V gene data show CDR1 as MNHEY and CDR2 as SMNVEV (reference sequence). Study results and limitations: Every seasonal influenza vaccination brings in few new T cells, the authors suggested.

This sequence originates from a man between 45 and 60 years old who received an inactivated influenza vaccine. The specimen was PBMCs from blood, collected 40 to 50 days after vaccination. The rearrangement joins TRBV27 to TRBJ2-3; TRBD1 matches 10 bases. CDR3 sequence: CASSLFGATGGLTDTQYF. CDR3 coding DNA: TGTGCCAGCAGTTTATTTGGGGCGACAGGGGGCCTCACAGATACGCAGTATTTT.